The present TCR beta chain was sequenced within a study of radiotherapy plus CTLA-4 blockade in lung cancer. The CDR3 has 16 amino acids. CDR1 is SGHTA, CDR2 FQGTGA, per germline. V gave up 2 bases and J gave up 4 bases, with 14 bases separating them. This clone was observed a single time. TCRdb's copy holds only in-frame clones and misses some; the assay was immunoSEQ multiplex PCR. The table has approximately 94,000 clones, roughly 80% seen once. This chain connects TRBV7-3 to TRBJ2-2, with D possibly being TRBD2 (5 bases). The sequencing here drew on peripheral blood, taken from a patient treated with radiotherapy plus ipilimumab. The TCR originated in a human donor with non-small cell lung cancer that progressed on radiotherapy plus ipilimumab. CDR3 in DNA: TGTGCCAGCAGCTTAGAAGGAGGAACGAGCACCGGGGAGCTGTTTTTT. This encodes CASSLEGGTSTGELFF.